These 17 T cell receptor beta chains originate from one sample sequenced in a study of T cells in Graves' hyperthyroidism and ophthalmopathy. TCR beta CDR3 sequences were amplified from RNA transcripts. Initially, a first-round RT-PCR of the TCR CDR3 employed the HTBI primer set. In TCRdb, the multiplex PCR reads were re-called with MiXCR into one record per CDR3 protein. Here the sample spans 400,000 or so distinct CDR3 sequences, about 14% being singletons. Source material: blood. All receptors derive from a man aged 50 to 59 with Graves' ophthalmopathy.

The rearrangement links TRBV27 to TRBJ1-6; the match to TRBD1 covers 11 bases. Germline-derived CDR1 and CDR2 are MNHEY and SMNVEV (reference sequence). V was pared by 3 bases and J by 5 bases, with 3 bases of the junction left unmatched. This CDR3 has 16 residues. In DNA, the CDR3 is TGTGCCAGCAGTTTCGGACAGGGGGCCAATAATTCACCCCTCCACTTT. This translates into CASSFGQGANNSPLHF.

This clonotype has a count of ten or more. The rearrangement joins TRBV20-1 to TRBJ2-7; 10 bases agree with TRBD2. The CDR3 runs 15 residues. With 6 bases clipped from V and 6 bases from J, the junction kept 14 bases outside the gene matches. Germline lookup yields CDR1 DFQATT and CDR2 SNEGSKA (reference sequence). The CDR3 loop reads CSAMEGLAKLAEQYF. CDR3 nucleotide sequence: TGCAGTGCCATGGAGGGACTAGCGAAATTGGCCGAGCAGTACTTC.

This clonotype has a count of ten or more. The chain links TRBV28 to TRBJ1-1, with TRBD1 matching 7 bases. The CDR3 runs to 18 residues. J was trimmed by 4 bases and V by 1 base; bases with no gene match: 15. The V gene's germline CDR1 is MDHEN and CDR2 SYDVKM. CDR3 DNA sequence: TGTGCCAGCAGTTTATTTCGCGACAGGGTGATATTAGGCACTGAAGCTTTCTTT. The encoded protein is CASSLFRDRVILGTEAFF.

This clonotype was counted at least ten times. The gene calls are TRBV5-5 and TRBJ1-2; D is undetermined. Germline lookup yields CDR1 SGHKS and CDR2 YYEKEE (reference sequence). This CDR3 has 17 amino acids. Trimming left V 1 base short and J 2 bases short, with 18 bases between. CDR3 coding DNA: TGTGCCAGCAGCTTGTTATTAGGAACCATAAACAACTATGGCTACACCTTC. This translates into CASSLLLGTINNYGYTF.

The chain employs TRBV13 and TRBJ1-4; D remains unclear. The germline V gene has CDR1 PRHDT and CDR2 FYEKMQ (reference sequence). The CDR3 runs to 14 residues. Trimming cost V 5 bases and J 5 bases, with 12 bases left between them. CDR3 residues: CASSLQKINEKLFF. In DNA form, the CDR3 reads TGTGCCAGCAGCCTCCAAAAGATCAATGAAAAACTGTTTTTT.

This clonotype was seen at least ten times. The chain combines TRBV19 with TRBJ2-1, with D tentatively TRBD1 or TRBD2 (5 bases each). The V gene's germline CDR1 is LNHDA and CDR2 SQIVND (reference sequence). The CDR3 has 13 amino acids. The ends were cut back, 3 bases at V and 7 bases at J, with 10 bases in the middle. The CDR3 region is CASSMGRSNEQFF. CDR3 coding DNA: TGTGCCAGTAGTATGGGACGGTCGAATGAGCAGTTCTTC.

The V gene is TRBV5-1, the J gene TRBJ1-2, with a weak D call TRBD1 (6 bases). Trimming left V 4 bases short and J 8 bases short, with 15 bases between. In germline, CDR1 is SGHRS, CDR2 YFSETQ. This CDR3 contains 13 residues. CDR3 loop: CASSLTGPGGYTF. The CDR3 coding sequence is TGCGCCAGCAGCCTAACAGGGCCGGGCGGCTACACCTTC. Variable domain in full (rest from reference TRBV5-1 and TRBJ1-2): KAGVTQTPRYLIKTRGQQVTLSCSPISGHRSVSWYQQTPGQGLQFLFEYFSETQRNKGNFPGRFSGRQFSNSRSEMNVSTLELGDSALYLCASSLTGPGGYTFGSGTRLTVV.

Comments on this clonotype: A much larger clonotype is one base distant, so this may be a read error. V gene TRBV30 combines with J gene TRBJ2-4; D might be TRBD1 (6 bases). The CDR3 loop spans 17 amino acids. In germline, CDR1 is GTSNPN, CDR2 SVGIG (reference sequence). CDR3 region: CVWSVGQGRPAKNIQYF. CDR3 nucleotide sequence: TGTGTCTGGAGTGTAGGCCAGGGGCGTCCAGCCAAAAACATTCAGTACTTC. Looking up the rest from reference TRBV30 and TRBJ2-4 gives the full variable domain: SQTIHQWPATLVQPVGSPLSLECTVEGTSNPNLYWYRQAAGRGLQLLFYSVGIGQISSEVPQNLSASRPQDRQFILSSKKLLLSDSGFYLCVWSVGQGRPAKNIQYFGAGTRLSVL.

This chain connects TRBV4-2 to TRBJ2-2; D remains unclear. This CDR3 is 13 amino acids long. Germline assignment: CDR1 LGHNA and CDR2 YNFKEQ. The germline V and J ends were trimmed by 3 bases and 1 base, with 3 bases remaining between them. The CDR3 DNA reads TGTGCCAGCAGCCACGAGAACACCGGGGAGCTGTTTTTT. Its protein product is CASSHENTGELFF.

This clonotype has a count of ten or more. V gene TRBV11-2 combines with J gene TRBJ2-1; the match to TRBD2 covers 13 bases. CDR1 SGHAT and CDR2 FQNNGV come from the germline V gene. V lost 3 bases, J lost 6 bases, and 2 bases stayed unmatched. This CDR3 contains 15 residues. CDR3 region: CASSLGLAGSNEQFF. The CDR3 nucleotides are TGTGCCAGCAGCTTGGGACTAGCGGGATCCAATGAGCAGTTCTTC.

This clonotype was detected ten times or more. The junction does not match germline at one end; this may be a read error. CDR3 sequence reads: CSAPGLAGGAYDQYF. The CDR3, as DNA: TGCAGTGCTCCAGGACTAGCGGGAGGCGCCTACGACCAGTACTTC. The chain recombines TRBV20-1 with TRBJ2-7; 14 bases fit TRBD2. This CDR3 is built from 15 residues. The germline gives CDR1 DFQATT, CDR2 SNEGSKA (reference sequence).

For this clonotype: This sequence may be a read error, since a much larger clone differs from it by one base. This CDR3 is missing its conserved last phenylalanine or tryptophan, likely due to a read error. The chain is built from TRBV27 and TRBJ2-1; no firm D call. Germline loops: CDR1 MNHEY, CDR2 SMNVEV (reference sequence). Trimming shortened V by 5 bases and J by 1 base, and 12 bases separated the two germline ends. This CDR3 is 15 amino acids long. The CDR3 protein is CASSPLVGSYNEQFL. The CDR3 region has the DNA TGTGCCAGCAGTCCGCTCGTGGGATCCTACAATGAGCAGTTCCTC.

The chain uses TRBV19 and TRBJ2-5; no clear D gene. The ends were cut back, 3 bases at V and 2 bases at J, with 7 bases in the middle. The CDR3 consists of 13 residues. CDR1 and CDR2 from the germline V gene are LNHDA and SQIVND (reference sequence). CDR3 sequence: CASSMKQQETQYF. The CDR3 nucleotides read TGTGCCAGTAGTATGAAACAGCAAGAGACCCAGTACTTC.

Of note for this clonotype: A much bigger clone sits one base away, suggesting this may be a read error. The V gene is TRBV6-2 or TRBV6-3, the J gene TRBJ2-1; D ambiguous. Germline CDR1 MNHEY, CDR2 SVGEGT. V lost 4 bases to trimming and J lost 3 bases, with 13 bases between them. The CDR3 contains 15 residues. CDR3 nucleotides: TGTGCCAGCAGTTCCCGGGTCCCTGACTACAATGAGCAGTTCTTC. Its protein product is CASSSRVPDYNEQFF.

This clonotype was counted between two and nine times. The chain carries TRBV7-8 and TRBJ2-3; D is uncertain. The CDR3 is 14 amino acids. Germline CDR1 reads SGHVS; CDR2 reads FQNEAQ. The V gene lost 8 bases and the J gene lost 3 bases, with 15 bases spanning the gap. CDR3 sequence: CASGKSRVTDTQYF. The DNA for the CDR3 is TGTGCCAGCGGCAAGTCCAGAGTAACAGATACGCAGTATTTT.

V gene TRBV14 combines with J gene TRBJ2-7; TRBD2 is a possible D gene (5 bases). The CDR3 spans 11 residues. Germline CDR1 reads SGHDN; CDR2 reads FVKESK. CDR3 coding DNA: TGTGCGACGGGAAGCTCCTACGAGCAGTACTTC. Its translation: CATGSSYEQYF.

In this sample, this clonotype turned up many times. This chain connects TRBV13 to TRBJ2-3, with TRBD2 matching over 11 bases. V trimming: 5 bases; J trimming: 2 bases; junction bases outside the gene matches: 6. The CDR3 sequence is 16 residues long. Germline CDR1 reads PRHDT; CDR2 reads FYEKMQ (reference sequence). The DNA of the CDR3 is TGTGCCAGCAGCCAAGGACTAGCGGGTTACACAGATACGCAGTATTTT. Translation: CASSQGLAGYTDTQYF.